This T cell receptor (beta chain) came from a study of identifying expanded T cells in peripheral blood. Data came from immunoSEQ multiplex PCR; TCRdb stores just in-frame clones and leaves some out. The repertoire holds some 93,000 clones, with around 90% as singletons. This CDR3 has 13 amino acids. The ends were cut back, 4 bases at V and 5 bases at J, with 10 bases in the middle. CDR1 and CDR2 (germline): SGDLS, YYNGEE. The gene calls are TRBV9 and TRBJ2-1; tentative D call: TRBD1 (6 bases). The sequence derives from a person aged 18 to 70 in good health. Sample: blood. CDR3 DNA sequence: TGTGCCAGCAGCCAGGGGCTCGACAATGAGCAGTTCTTC. It encodes CASSQGLDNEQFF.